These 21 T cell receptor beta chains were sequenced from one sample in a study of cytomegalovirus exposure and HLA in healthy donors. PCR involved 60 Vbeta and 13 Jbeta primers. Repertoires were generated with immunoSEQ multiplex PCR, while TCRdb's copy carries only in-frame clones and drops some. The sample lists approximately 97,000 clones, 81% occurring once. Source material: PBMCs. These receptors were collected from a woman in her seventies in good health and CMV-seropositive.

A single count supports this clone. V and J are TRBV30 and TRBJ2-3, with 7 bases that match TRBD2. Germline assignment: CDR1 GTSNPN and CDR2 SVGIG (reference sequence). The CDR3 is 14 residues long. Trimming cost V 0 bases and J 8 bases; bases outside gene matches: 8. The chain's CDR3 is CAWSVRSSGGTQYF. The CDR3 nucleotides are TGTGCCTGGAGTGTAAGGTCTAGCGGCGGTACGCAGTATTTT. Drawing the rest from reference TRBV30 and TRBJ2-3, the complete variable domain is SQTIHQWPATLVQPVGSPLSLECTVEGTSNPNLYWYRQAAGRGLQLLFYSVGIGQISSEVPQNLSASRPQDRQFILSSKKLLLSDSGFYLCAWSVRSSGGTQYFGPGTRLTVL.

This rearrangement joins TRBV6-5 to TRBJ1-2; a possible D gene is TRBD1 (5 bases). Germline-derived CDR1 and CDR2 are MNHEY and SVGAGI. The CDR3 contains 12 residues. The V gene lost 4 bases and the J gene lost 7 bases, with 10 bases spanning the gap. CDR3 sequence: CASSLSGGGYTF. The DNA for the CDR3 is TGTGCCAGCAGTTTAAGCGGGGGTGGCTACACCTTC.

The rearrangement links TRBV2 to TRBJ1-3, with 7 bases lining up with TRBD1. This CDR3 is 14 amino acids long. From germline, CDR1 is SNHLY and CDR2 FYNNEI. V was clipped by 7 bases and J by 4 bases; unmatched bases: 7. The CDR3 nucleotides are TGTGCCAGCACCCAAGGGGGACAGGGAAACACCATATATTTT. This translates into CASTQGGQGNTIYF.

V usage is TRBV5-1 and J usage is TRBJ2-4, with D unclear. This CDR3 spans 14 amino acids. The germline CDR1 and CDR2 sequences are SGHRS and YFSETQ. V lost 0 bases, J lost 8 bases, and 12 bases lay in between. This chain's CDR3 is CASSLGSSRDIQYF. CDR3 coding DNA: TGCGCCAGCAGCTTGGGCTCTAGTCGGGACATTCAGTACTTC.

The chain carries TRBV7-9 and TRBJ2-1, with TRBD2 matching over 12 bases. The CDR3 covers 15 residues. V shed 5 bases and J 4 bases; nucleotides not matched to a gene: 3. Germline lookup yields CDR1 SEHNR and CDR2 FQNEAQ (reference sequence). CDR3 region: CASSRTSGMYNEQFF. In DNA, the CDR3 is TGTGCCAGCAGCCGGACTAGCGGGATGTACAATGAGCAGTTCTTC.

This rearrangement joins TRBV7-2 to TRBJ2-2; 9 bases fit TRBD2. CDR1 is SGHTA, CDR2 FQGNSA, per germline. Trimming removed 5 bases from V and 5 bases from J; junction bases left unmatched: 9. This CDR3 comprises 16 residues. In DNA form, the CDR3 reads TGTGCCAGCAGCAACCCGGCGGGAGGGCCTACCGGGGAGCTGTTTTTT. Its translation: CASSNPAGGPTGELFF.

This clone occurred a few times. This chain links TRBV7-2 with TRBJ1-5; D gene uncertain. With 3 bases removed from V and 7 bases from J, the gap between germline ends came to 7 bases. The germline gives CDR1 SGHTA, CDR2 FQGNSA. The CDR3 is 12 residues long. The CDR3 loop reads CASSFLRQPQHF. The CDR3 coding sequence is TGTGCCAGCAGCTTCCTCCGGCAGCCCCAGCATTTT.

The chain joins TRBV28 to TRBJ2-3, with D maybe TRBD1 (8 bases). The CDR3 runs 20 residues. V was shortened by 5 bases and J by 1 base, with 28 bases between the two germline ends. Germline values: CDR1 MDHEN, CDR2 SYDVKM. The CDR3 DNA is TGTGCCAGCAGTCCTTTGGGGAAGAGCGCAACAGGGGGGGGCACAGATACGCAGTATTTT. Translated: CASSPLGKSATGGGTDTQYF. Combining the CDR3 with reference TRBV28 and TRBJ2-3 gives the whole variable domain DVKVTQSSRYLVKRTGEKVFLECVQDMDHENMFWYRQDPGLGLRLIYFSYDVKMKEKGDIPEGYSVSREKKERFSLILESASTNQTSMYLCASSPLGKSATGGGTDTQYFGPGTRLTVL.

This clone was detected once. This chain links TRBV18 with TRBJ2-5; no reliable D call. The CDR3 has 12 residues. Trimming removed 6 bases from V and 0 bases from J, with 5 bases in between. Germline values: CDR1 KGHSH, CDR2 LQKENI. The chain's CDR3 is CASSQYQETQYF. The DNA of the CDR3 is TGTGCCAGCTCTCAGTACCAAGAGACCCAGTACTTC.

The chain combines TRBV11-3 with TRBJ2-7; perhaps TRBD2 as D (6 bases). V lost 0 bases and J lost 2, with 20 bases in between. The CDR3 length is 18 residues. CDR1 SGHNT and CDR2 YENEEA come from the germline V gene. This CDR3 reads CASSLDPPSAWGAYEQYF. The CDR3 region has the DNA TGTGCCAGCAGCTTAGATCCGCCTAGCGCCTGGGGAGCCTACGAGCAGTACTTC.

The V call is TRBV12-5, the J call TRBJ1-2; 9 nucleotides agree with TRBD1. Germline V gives CDR1 LGHNT, CDR2 FRNRAP. The CDR3 is 15 residues long. With V trimmed by 5 bases and J by 7 bases, 11 bases remained unmatched. CDR3 protein: CASGTSQGALGGYTF. The CDR3 DNA sequence: TGTGCTAGTGGTACCTCACAGGGGGCGCTTGGTGGCTACACCTTC.

This clone occurred once. J is TRBJ2-3 and V is TRBV7-6; 9 positions match TRBD1. V was clipped by 4 bases and J by 0 bases; unmatched bases: 2. CDR1 is SGHVS and CDR2 is FNYEAQ in the germline V gene. This CDR3 comprises 15 residues. CDR3 protein: CASSWDRVSTDTQYF. DNA for the CDR3: TGTGCCAGCAGCTGGGACAGGGTGAGCACAGATACGCAGTATTTT.

Only a few counts were recorded for this clone. The J gene is TRBJ1-4, the V gene TRBV7-2; the D gene is possibly TRBD1 (6 bases). This CDR3 spans 16 amino acids. V dropped 4 bases and J dropped 5 bases, with 17 bases sitting between them. Germline V gives CDR1 SGHTA, CDR2 FQGNSA. CDR3 DNA sequence: TGTGCCAGCAGCTCCCAACCGACAGGCTCCAATGAAAAACTGTTTTTT. This gives the protein CASSSQPTGSNEKLFF.

This chain connects TRBV10-1 to TRBJ2-2; 9 bases are a match to TRBD2. This CDR3 has 15 residues. V shed 3 bases and J 3 bases; nucleotides not matched to a gene: 2. CDR1 and CDR2 from the germline V gene are WNHNN and SYGVQD (reference sequence). In DNA form, the CDR3 reads TGCGCCAGCAGTGATTTAGCGGGAGACACCGGGGAGCTGTTTTTT. Translating gives CASSDLAGDTGELFF.

For this clone: At one boundary the junction diverges from the germline segment, which might be a read error. The chain is built from TRBV7-9 and TRBJ2-5, with 12 nucleotides matching TRBD2. Germline CDR1 and CDR2: SEHNR and FQNEAQ (reference sequence). There are 15 residues in the CDR3. The CDR3 nucleotides are TGTTCCAGCAGCTTAGTGACTAGCGGGAGCGAGACCCAGTACTTC. Its translation is CSSSLVTSGSETQYF.

The chain uses TRBV15 and TRBJ2-1, with a possible D match to TRBD2 (6 bases). The germline V gene has CDR1 LNHNV and CDR2 YYDKDF (reference sequence). CDR3 length: 13 residues. V was shortened by 1 base and J by 9 bases, with 10 bases between the two germline ends. This CDR3 reads CATSRVAVGEQFF. The CDR3 DNA is TGTGCCACCAGCAGAGTAGCGGTCGGTGAGCAGTTCTTC.

The chain joins TRBV7-9 to TRBJ2-7; 11 nucleotides align to TRBD2. In germline, CDR1 is SEHNR, CDR2 FQNEAQ (reference sequence). V lost 4 bases, J lost 5 bases, and 7 bases stayed unmatched. The CDR3 is 15 amino acids. The CDR3 bases are TGTGCCAGCAGCTCGCCTAGCGGGAGGACAAACGAGCAGTACTTC. Translating gives CASSSPSGRTNEQYF.

The chain is built from TRBV13 and TRBJ2-3; 14 nucleotides match TRBD2. Trimming removed 6 bases from V and 3 bases from J; junction bases left unmatched: 11. Looked up from germline, CDR1 is PRHDT and CDR2 is FYEKMQ (reference sequence). CDR3 length equals 18 residues. For the CDR3, the DNA is TGTGCCAGCAGTTTTCGGACTAGCGGGAGGAAGCGGACAGATACGCAGTATTTT. Translating gives CASSFRTSGRKRTDTQYF.

The table lists this clone with a count of one. V gene TRBV7-9 combines with J gene TRBJ2-7, with D perhaps matching TRBD2 (5 bases). Trimming removed 1 base at V and 3 bases at J, with 13 bases between. CDR1 SEHNR and CDR2 FQNEAQ come from the germline V gene (reference sequence). CDR3 length equals 15 residues. The CDR3 is CASSLVPSPFYEQYF. The CDR3 DNA reads TGTGCCAGCAGCTTAGTCCCTAGCCCCTTCTACGAGCAGTACTTC.

J is TRBJ2-5 and V is TRBV7-8, with TRBD2 matching 13 bases. The J call is in doubt because the DNA end fits TRBJ2-7 better. This CDR3 has 19 amino acids. Germline lookup yields CDR1 SGHVS and CDR2 FQNEAQ. For the CDR3, the DNA is TGTGCCAGCAGCTTAGTAGTAGCCGGGACTAGCGGGAAGAGGTACGAGCAGTACTTC. Its protein product is CASSLVVAGTSGKRYEQYF.

The gene calls are TRBV6-5 and TRBJ1-3; D ambiguous. V lost 8 bases and J lost 3, with 11 bases in between. Germline-derived CDR1 and CDR2 are MNHEY and SVGAGI. The CDR3 length is 13 residues. The DNA of the CDR3 is TGTGCCAGCCATAAGAGCGGTGGAAACACCATATATTTT. Translated: CASHKSGGNTIYF.